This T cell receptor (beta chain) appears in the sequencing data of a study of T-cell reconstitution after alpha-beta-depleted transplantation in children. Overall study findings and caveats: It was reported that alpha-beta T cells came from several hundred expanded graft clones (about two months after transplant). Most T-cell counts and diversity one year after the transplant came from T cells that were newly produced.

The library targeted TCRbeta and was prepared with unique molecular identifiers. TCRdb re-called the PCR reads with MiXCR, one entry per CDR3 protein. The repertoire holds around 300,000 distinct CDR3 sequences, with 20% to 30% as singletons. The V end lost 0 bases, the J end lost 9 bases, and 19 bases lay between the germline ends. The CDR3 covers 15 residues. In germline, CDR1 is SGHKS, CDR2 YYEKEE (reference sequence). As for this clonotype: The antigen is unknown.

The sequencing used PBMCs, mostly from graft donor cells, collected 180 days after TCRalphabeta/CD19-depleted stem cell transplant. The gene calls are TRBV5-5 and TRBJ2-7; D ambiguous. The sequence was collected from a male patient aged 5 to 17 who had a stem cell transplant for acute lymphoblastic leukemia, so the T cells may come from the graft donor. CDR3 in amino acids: CASSLVGAITEAQYF. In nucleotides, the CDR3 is TGTGCCAGCAGCTTGGTGGGCGCCATAACGGAAGCGCAGTACTTC.